In this sample, the clone carrying this T cell receptor beta chain turned up many times. As yet, its antigen is unknown. Sample-barcoded 5' priming and a J-beta primer mix drove a second PCR of 7 to 11 cycles. A template-switch adaptor containing 12 random nucleotides labeled each cDNA molecule. TCRdb independently ran MiXCR on the 5' RACE reads; one entry per CDR3 protein. The sample includes almost 1 million distinct CDR3 sequences, about 53% seen only once; the top ten take about a fifth. Looked up from germline, CDR1 is DFQATT and CDR2 is SNEGSKA (reference sequence). CDR3 length: 14 residues. V lost 0 bases, J lost 5 bases, and 5 bases stayed unmatched. The sample is drawn from a study of blood T cells in healthy people across ages. Regarding the study as a whole: The fall in TCR beta diversity per million T cells was roughly linear with age. Possibly confounding the expanded clonotype changes was the fact that donor CMV status was unknown.

The chain uses TRBV20-1 and TRBJ2-7; 9 positions agree with TRBD2. Sequencing used blood. The clonotype was recovered from a woman aged 55-69 years in good health. In DNA, the CDR3 is TGCAGTGCTAGAGATATAGCGGGAGTCAACGAGCAGTACTTC. Encoded protein: CSARDIAGVNEQYF.